The 22 T cell receptor beta chains reported below all come from one sample, sequenced in a study of cytomegalovirus exposure and HLA in healthy donors. With 60 Vbeta and 13 Jbeta primers, the PCR was carried out. The repertoire was sequenced with immunoSEQ multiplex PCR; TCRdb's copy has only in-frame clones and lacks some. This table holds approximately 110,000 clones. Sequenced material: PBMCs. These receptors all stem from a man aged 25-45 years in good health and CMV-seronegative.

V gene TRBV6-1 combines with J gene TRBJ1-1, with 10 bases that match TRBD1. The length of the CDR3 is 16 residues. Per the germline V gene, CDR1 is MNHNS and CDR2 is SASEGT. J was trimmed by 1 base and V by 3 bases; bases with no gene match: 5. In DNA, the CDR3 is TGTGCCAGCAGTGATGCCGGGACAGGGGAGAACACTGAAGCTTTCTTT. It specifies CASSDAGTGENTEAFF.

CDR3 amino acids: CASSLAGAGELFF. CDR3 DNA: TGCGCCAGCAGCCTTGCGGGGGCCGGGGAGCTGTTTTTT. The genes are TRBV4-1 and TRBJ2-2; 7 nucleotides align to TRBD2. The V gene's germline CDR1 is MGHRA and CDR2 YSYEKL. CDR3 length: 13 residues. Losses at the gene ends were 4 bases for V and 6 bases for J; bases not matched to a gene: 2.

Here the CDR3 reads CAWRGTVDTGELFF. The CDR3 DNA follows: TGTGCCTGGAGGGGGACAGTGGACACCGGGGAGCTGTTTTTT. V is TRBV30 and J is TRBJ2-2, with 7 bases that match TRBD1. With V trimmed by 3 bases and J by 3 bases, 4 bases remained unmatched. Germline loops: CDR1 GTSNPN, CDR2 SVGIG (reference sequence). There are 14 residues in the CDR3.

The chain carries TRBV28 and TRBJ2-3; D call uncertain. V lost 1 base and J 2 bases, leaving 7 bases between the germline ends. Germline V lookup: CDR1 MDHEN, CDR2 SYDVKM. The CDR3 is made up of 14 amino acids. As DNA, the CDR3 is TGTGCCAGCAGTTTATCCCCCAACACAGATACGCAGTATTTT. Encoded protein: CASSLSPNTDTQYF.

This sequence joins TRBV28 and TRBJ1-5; tentatively, D is TRBD1 (6 bases). Trimming took off 3 bases at V and 3 bases at J, with 9 bases between the two ends. The CDR3 loop spans 14 amino acids. Germline V CDR1 and CDR2: MDHEN, SYDVKM. CDR3 nucleotide sequence: TGTGCCAGCAGTTTCCAGGGGACCAATCAGCCCCAGCATTTT. As protein: CASSFQGTNQPQHF.

V gene TRBV7-9 combines with J gene TRBJ2-7; 8 bases line up with TRBD1. The CDR3 loop spans 14 amino acids. Germline V gives CDR1 SEHNR, CDR2 FQNEAQ (reference sequence). V trimming: 5 bases; J trimming: 4 bases; junction bases outside the gene matches: 7. CDR3 sequence reads: CASSTRGLVYEQYF. The CDR3 DNA reads TGTGCCAGCAGCACCAGGGGGCTCGTTTACGAGCAGTACTTC.

V is TRBV4-3 and J is TRBJ1-2, with a weak D call TRBD1 (5 bases). Trimming removed 0 bases at V and 8 bases at J, with 13 bases between. Germline V lookup: CDR1 LGHNA, CDR2 YSLEER. CDR3 size: 14 residues. This CDR3 is CASSQDQGTMGYTF. The CDR3 region has the DNA TGCGCCAGCAGCCAAGATCAGGGAACTATGGGCTACACCTTC.

This chain joins TRBV5-4 and TRBJ2-2, with D unresolved. Deletions cut 1 base from V and 5 bases from J, with 6 bases between. The CDR3 extends over 13 amino acids. Per the germline V gene, CDR1 is SGHNT and CDR2 is YYREEE (reference sequence). In nucleotides, the CDR3 is TGTGCCAGCAGCTTGAGCCTGACCGGGGAGCTGTTTTTT. Translating it yields CASSLSLTGELFF.

The rearrangement uses TRBV5-1 and TRBJ2-1; 10 bases align to TRBD1. Germline V CDR1 and CDR2: SGHRS, YFSETQ. Trimming cost V 0 bases and J 5 bases; bases outside gene matches: 2. The CDR3 covers 15 residues. The CDR3 spells CASSLGQGANNEQFF. The CDR3 DNA follows: TGCGCCAGCAGCTTGGGACAGGGGGCCAACAATGAGCAGTTCTTC.

The chain employs TRBV10-3 and TRBJ1-3, with D perhaps matching TRBD1 (5 bases). The germline V gene encodes CDR1 ENHRY and CDR2 SYGVKD. Trimming stripped 7 bases from V and 0 bases from J, with 7 bases between. This CDR3 is built from 13 residues. CDR3: CAITGNSGNTIYF. The DNA for the CDR3 is TGTGCCATCACAGGGAACTCTGGAAACACCATATATTTT.

V usage is TRBV9 and J usage is TRBJ2-3; 8 bases map to TRBD2. Germline CDR1 reads SGDLS; CDR2 reads YYNGEE. This CDR3 is built from 15 residues. J lost 4 bases, V lost 2 bases, and 6 bases had no gene match. CDR3 nucleotides: TGTGCCAGCAGCGTCGGACTAGCTGGGGCAGATACGCAGTATTTT. It specifies CASSVGLAGADTQYF. Together with reference TRBV9 and TRBJ2-3, the CDR3 gives the full variable domain: DSGVTQTPKHLITATGQRVTLRCSPRSGDLSVYWYQQSLDQGLQFLIQYYNGEERAKGNILERFSAQQFPDLHSELNLSSLELGDSALYFCASSVGLAGADTQYFGPGTRLTVL.

This sequence joins TRBV6-6 and TRBJ1-1, with D hard to call. Germline assignment: CDR1 MNHNY and CDR2 SVGAGI (reference sequence). CDR3 length equals 14 residues. V was shortened by 0 bases and J by 6 bases, with 11 bases between the two germline ends. For the CDR3, the DNA is TGTGCCAGCAGTTACTCGGACTGGAGGCCTGAAGCTTTCTTT. Translating it yields CASSYSDWRPEAFF.

This rearrangement joins TRBV7-9 to TRBJ2-3; 7 nucleotides match TRBD1. The CDR3 is 14 residues long. V lost 5 bases, J lost 2 bases, and 4 bases stayed unmatched. Germline CDR1 reads SEHNR; CDR2 reads FQNEAQ (reference sequence). For the CDR3, the DNA is TGTGCCAGCAGCCCGGACAGGACCACAGATACGCAGTATTTT. This encodes CASSPDRTTDTQYF.

This chain uses TRBV27 with TRBJ2-5; 10 bases are a match to TRBD1. The J call may be in error: the DNA end matches TRBJ2-7 better. Germline assignment: CDR1 MNHEY and CDR2 SMNVEV (reference sequence). The CDR3 contains 15 residues. The CDR3 sequence is CASSLLGTGAYEQYF. CDR3 DNA sequence: TGTGCCAGCAGTTTATTAGGGACAGGGGCCTACGAGCAGTACTTC.

This chain joins TRBV6-5 and TRBJ2-1; 16 positions match TRBD2. The junction had 1 base not matched to a gene; V was cut back by 6 bases and J by 5 bases. Germline V gene lookup returns CDR1 MNHEY and CDR2 SVGAGI. The length of the CDR3 is 15 residues. This CDR3 reads CASRGLAGGNNEQFF. For the CDR3, the DNA is TGTGCCAGCAGGGGACTAGCGGGGGGGAACAATGAGCAGTTCTTC.

The V gene is TRBV7-8, the J gene TRBJ2-1, with 7 bases fitting TRBD2. The CDR3 has 13 amino acids. J lost 7 bases, V lost 3 bases, and 3 bases had no gene match. Germline-derived CDR1 and CDR2 are SGHVS and FQNEAQ. CDR3 in amino acids: CASSLGGMNEQFF. The CDR3 DNA is TGTGCCAGCAGCTTGGGAGGGATGAATGAGCAGTTCTTC. Full variable domain (outside the CDR3, taken from reference TRBV7-8 and TRBJ2-1): GAGVSQSPRYKVAKRGQDVALRCDPISGHVSLFWYQQALGQGPEFLTYFQNEAQLDKSGLPSDRFFAERPEGSVSTLKIQRTQQEDSAVYLCASSLGGMNEQFFGPGTRLTVL.

V and J are TRBV6-5 and TRBJ1-1, with a possible D match to TRBD1 (5 bases). Trimming shortened V by 0 bases and J by 3 bases, and 14 bases separated the two germline ends. Germline CDR1 and CDR2: MNHEY and SVGAGI. The CDR3 has 16 amino acids. This chain's CDR3 is CASSYSKYRGYTEAFF. The CDR3 coding sequence is TGTGCCAGCAGTTACTCGAAATACCGGGGGTACACTGAAGCTTTCTTT.

The chain recombines TRBV4-3 with TRBJ2-7; 10 nucleotides match TRBD1. The CDR3 runs 16 residues. Trimming cost V 0 bases and J 2 bases; bases outside gene matches: 4. Looked up from germline, CDR1 is LGHNA and CDR2 is YSLEER. This chain's CDR3 is CASSQDRTGGTYEQYF. Here the CDR3 DNA reads TGCGCCAGCAGCCAAGATCGGACAGGGGGTACCTACGAGCAGTACTTC.

This chain connects TRBV5-4 to TRBJ2-3; possible D gene TRBD2, 6 bases. CDR1 SGHNT and CDR2 YYREEE come from the germline V gene (reference sequence). CDR3 length equals 15 residues. The V gene lost 0 bases and the J gene lost 3 bases, with 11 bases spanning the gap. The CDR3 nucleotides read TGTGCCAGCAGCTTGGCCCGGGGGAAGACAGATACGCAGTATTTT. Residues: CASSLARGKTDTQYF.

V usage is TRBV5-1 and J usage is TRBJ1-2, with D possibly being TRBD1 (6 bases). The CDR3 runs 17 residues. V was shortened by 5 bases and J by 4 bases, with 24 bases between the two germline ends. In germline, CDR1 is SGHRS, CDR2 YFSETQ. Written as DNA, the CDR3 is TGCGCCAGCAGGAGCTTATTCCCCAACAGGGACGGCTATGGCTACACCTTC. It codes for CASRSLFPNRDGYGYTF. The whole variable domain, remainder taken from reference TRBV5-1 and TRBJ1-2, is KAGVTQTPRYLIKTRGQQVTLSCSPISGHRSVSWYQQTPGQGLQFLFEYFSETQRNKGNFPGRFSGRQFSNSRSEMNVSTLELGDSALYLCASRSLFPNRDGYGYTFGSGTRLTVV.

The chain employs TRBV2 and TRBJ2-7; TRBD1 aligns across 7 bases. The CDR3 length is 15 residues. Germline-derived CDR1 and CDR2 are SNHLY and FYNNEI. The V gene end was trimmed by 4 bases and the J gene end by 4 bases; junction bases not matched to a gene: 10. DNA for the CDR3: TGTGCCAGCAGTGTTCCAAGACAGGGCATATACGAGCAGTACTTC. Translated, it gives CASSVPRQGIYEQYF.

The rearrangement joins TRBV11-2 to TRBJ2-5; 12 nucleotides align to TRBD1. This CDR3 comprises 16 residues. Germline values: CDR1 SGHAT, CDR2 FQNNGV. J gave up 3 bases and V 4 bases, and 6 bases lay outside the gene matches. Written as DNA, the CDR3 is TGTGCCAGCAGCTCGGGACAGGGGGCGCTGAAAGAGACCCAGTACTTC. This codes for CASSSGQGALKETQYF.